This T cell receptor (beta chain) stems from a study of T cell responses to AZD1222 COVID-19 vaccine. Only in-frame clones appear in the TCRdb table, and some are missing; sequencing was by immunoSEQ multiplex PCR. The sample lists some 140,000 clones; roughly nine tenths were seen once. The CDR3 runs 14 residues. In germline, CDR1 is SGHTS, CDR2 YDEGEE. With 4 bases removed from V and 3 bases from J, the gap between germline ends came to 13 bases. The rearrangement links TRBV5-8 to TRBJ1-2; D is unclear. The TCR sequence derives from an adult in good health. The sample was peripheral blood, taken on day 0 of AZD1222 vaccination. In DNA form, the CDR3 reads TGTGCCAGCAGCGTGCTCGGGATCTACTATGGCTACACCTTC. The encoded protein is CASSVLGIYYGYTF.